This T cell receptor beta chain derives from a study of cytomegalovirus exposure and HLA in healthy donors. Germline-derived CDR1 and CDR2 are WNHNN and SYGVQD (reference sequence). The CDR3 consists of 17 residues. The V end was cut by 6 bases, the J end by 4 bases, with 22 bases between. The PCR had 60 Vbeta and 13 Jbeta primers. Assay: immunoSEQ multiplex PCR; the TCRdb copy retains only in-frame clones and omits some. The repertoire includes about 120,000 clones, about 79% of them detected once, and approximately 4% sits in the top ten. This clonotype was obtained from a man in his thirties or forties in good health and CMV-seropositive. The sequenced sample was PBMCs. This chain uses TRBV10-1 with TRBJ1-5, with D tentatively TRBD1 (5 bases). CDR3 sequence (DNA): TGCGCCAGCAGGGTAGGGGCAGGCTTTCCCCCTAATCAGCCCCAGCATTTT. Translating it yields CASRVGAGFPPNQPQHF.